These 8 T cell receptor beta chains originate from one sample sequenced in a study of T cell responses to AZD1222 COVID-19 vaccine. Profiling relied on immunoSEQ multiplex PCR, and the TCRdb table lists in-frame clones only, not all of them. Of about 260,000 clones in the sample, approximately 93% were seen once. The sample in question was peripheral blood, obtained on day 0 of AZD1222 vaccination. The receptor set was obtained from an adult in good health.

The chain is built from TRBV5-1 and TRBJ2-4; D might be TRBD2 (6 bases). This CDR3 region has 14 residues. Germline values: CDR1 SGHRS, CDR2 YFSETQ. V was trimmed by 3 bases and J by 4 bases, leaving 11 bases between them. The CDR3 sequence: CASSSGTEKNIQYF. In DNA, the CDR3 is TGCGCCAGCAGCTCGGGGACTGAGAAAAACATTCAGTACTTC.

J is TRBJ1-1 and V is TRBV6-5; D might be TRBD1 (5 bases). Deletions cut 7 bases from V and 1 base from J, with 13 bases between. The CDR3 covers 14 residues. The V gene's germline CDR1 is MNHEY and CDR2 SVGAGI. CDR3 sequence (DNA): TGTGCCAGCACCCGAGGCGGGGGGAACACTGAAGCTTTCTTT. This gives the protein CASTRGGGNTEAFF.

The chain combines TRBV4-1 with TRBJ1-1, with D hard to call. The CDR3 sequence is 15 residues long. Germline CDR1 reads MGHRA; CDR2 reads YSYEKL. Trimming removed 3 bases at V and 1 base at J, with 12 bases between. DNA for the CDR3: TGCGCCAGCAGCCAGGGAAGGGCCGAGAACACTGAAGCTTTCTTT. It specifies CASSQGRAENTEAFF.

This chain links TRBV3-1 (or the pseudogene TRBV3-2) with TRBJ1-6; 7 bases line up with TRBD1. Germline-derived CDR1 and CDR2 are LGHDT and YNNKEL (reference sequence). The CDR3 is 14 amino acids. The junction had 4 bases not matched to a gene; V was cut back by 1 base and J by 10 bases. The CDR3: CASSQAGRGSPLHF. The CDR3 nucleotides read TGTGCCAGCAGCCAAGCAGGCAGGGGGTCACCCCTCCACTTT.

The V and J genes are TRBV10-3 and TRBJ2-7; D is uncertain. The CDR3 length is 15 residues. CDR1 is ENHRY, CDR2 SYGVKD, per germline. Trimming shortened V by 0 bases and J by 3 bases, and 12 bases separated the two germline ends. The CDR3 is CAISESRQPNYEQYF. The CDR3 nucleotides are TGTGCCATCAGTGAGTCACGCCAGCCAAACTACGAGCAGTACTTC.

The chain links TRBV6-5 to TRBJ1-5; 7 bases are shared with TRBD1. Germline V lookup: CDR1 MNHEY, CDR2 SVGAGI. The CDR3 contains 15 residues. The ends lost 6 bases at V and 0 bases at J; junction bases unmatched: 5. This chain's CDR3 is CASRGGQNSNQPQHF. The CDR3 nucleotides are TGTGCCAGCAGGGGGGGACAGAATAGCAATCAGCCCCAGCATTTT.

The chain employs TRBV5-1 and TRBJ2-1; D is unclear. The CDR3 length is 15 residues. Trimming took off 0 bases at V and 1 base at J, with 8 bases between the two ends. Germline loops: CDR1 SGHRS, CDR2 YFSETQ. The CDR3, as DNA: TGCGCCAGCAGCTTGGCTCGCGGATCCTACAATGAGCAGTTCTTC. It yields the protein CASSLARGSYNEQFF.

This chain joins TRBV5-4 and TRBJ2-5; 10 bases agree with TRBD1. The CDR3 sequence is 14 residues long. Trimming took 4 bases from V and 4 from J; bases not matched to a gene: 4. Per germline, CDR1 SGHNT and CDR2 YYREEE (reference sequence). CDR3 amino acids: CASSADRGRETQYF. The CDR3 bases are TGTGCCAGCAGCGCGGACAGGGGGAGAGAGACCCAGTACTTC.